This is a list of T cell receptor beta chains from one sample in a study of human T cells and chemical hapten exposure. Using its own MiXCR run on the RACE reads, TCRdb lists one record per CDR3 protein. The sample has fewer than 400,000 distinct CDR3 sequences; approximately 6.3% are singletons. The sequencing used whole blood, collected in connection with sensitization to the hapten diphenylcyclopropenone (DPC). The receptors originated from a woman between 18 and 29 years old with alopecia areata. Some clones in this sample may be carry-over from other donors' samples. The CDR3 runs from the conserved cysteine through the conserved F or W. Fields, in order: J gene, V gene, clone size, D gene, CDR3 protein, CDR3 DNA. The D gene is left open where the match is weak. The size of a clone is reported for some rows only, either as once, few or many, or as a class for expanded clones.

TRBJ2-7 | TRBV3-1 | many | NA | CASQRAGPYEQYF | TGTGCCAGCCAAAGGGCAGGGCCCTACGAGCAGTACTTC
TRBJ1-1 | TRBV24-1 | few | TRBD1 | CATSNRGPNTEAFF | TGTGCCACCAGTAACAGGGGACCGAACACTGAAGCTTTCTTT
TRBJ1-1 | TRBV7-9 | NA | TRBD1 | CASSSQGAKSEAFF | TGTGCCAGCAGCTCACAGGGGGCGAAGTCTGAAGCTTTCTTT
TRBJ2-7 | TRBV19 | few | NA | CASSIRGRKQYF | TGTGCCAGTAGTATCAGGGGAAGGAAGCAGTACTTC
TRBJ2-3 | TRBV4-2 | many | NA | CASSQDPALARRGAQYF | TGTGCCAGCAGCCAAGATCCTGCCCTGGCGCGGAGGGGTGCGCAGTATTTT
TRBJ2-1 | TRBV20-1 | NA | TRBD2 | CSARGLTHNEQFF | TGCAGTGCTAGGGGACTAACCCACAATGAGCAGTTCTTC
TRBJ2-6 | TRBV11-1 | NA | TRBD1 | CASSFRQGGTSGANVLTF | TGTGCCAGCAGCTTCCGACAGGGGGGTACCTCTGGGGCCAACGTCCTGACTTTC
TRBJ1-6 | TRBV12-3/TRBV12-4 | NA | NA | CASSRQVHNSPLHF | TGTGCCAGCAGTAGACAGGTCCATAATTCACCCCTCCACTTT
TRBJ1-4 | TRBV12-2 | NA | NA | CPSLGRGEKLFF | TGTCCAAGTCTTGGACGGGGCGAAAAACTGTTTTTT
TRBJ2-2 | TRBV4-2 | many | NA | CASSQDSAGRGGELFF | TGTGCCAGCAGCCAAGACTCGGCAGGGCGAGGCGGGGAGCTGTTTTTT
TRBJ2-7 | TRBV18 | many | NA | CATSPNAWDEQYF | TGTGCCACCTCTCCGAACGCGTGGGACGAGCAGTACTTC
TRBJ1-6 | TRBV12-3/TRBV12-4 | many | NA | CASSLSDPMNSPLHF | TGTGCCAGCAGTTTGTCTGACCCCATGAATTCACCCCTCCACTTT
TRBJ1-5 | TRBV6-2/TRBV6-3 | few | NA | CASNSGNYNQPQHF | TGTGCCAGCAATTCGGGGAATTACAATCAGCCCCAGCATTTT
TRBJ2-3 | TRBV12-3/TRBV12-4 | few | NA | CASSPNRGARVYTQYF | TGTGCCAGCAGTCCCAATCGGGGGGCCCGAGTTTACACGCAGTATTTT
TRBJ1-2 | TRBV6-5 | NA | NA | CASFSGATSNYGYTF | TGTGCCAGTTTTTCTGGGGCCACTTCTAACTATGGCTACACCTTC
TRBJ2-3 | TRBV6-2/TRBV6-3 | many | TRBD1 | CASRPGTEDTQYF | TGTGCCAGCAGACCCGGGACAGAAGATACGCAGTATTTT
TRBJ2-3 | TRBV6-2/TRBV6-3 | few | NA | CASSYEGGGDTQYF | TGTGCCAGCAGTTACGAGGGCGGGGGCGATACGCAGTATTTT
TRBJ1-2 | TRBV6-2/TRBV6-3 | NA | TRBD1 | CASSRPGQGVDGYTF | TGTGCCAGCAGTCGCCCGGGACAGGGGGTAGATGGCTACACCTTC
TRBJ2-1 | TRBV7-6 | many | NA | CASSSPLTTFEQFF | TGTGCCAGCAGCTCCCCATTAACGACTTTTGAGCAGTTCTTC
TRBJ2-7 | TRBV5-4 | NA | TRBD1 | CASSWDVGQGVNEQYF | TGTGCCAGCAGCTGGGACGTGGGACAGGGGGTCAACGAGCAGTACTTC
TRBJ1-1 | TRBV4-2 | many | NA | CASSPHKGEGGFMNTEAFF | TGTGCCAGCAGCCCTCATAAGGGGGAGGGCGGCTTCATGAACACTGAAGCTTTCTTT
TRBJ2-3 | TRBV15 | NA | NA | CATMDRTTDTQYF | TGTGCCACCATGGACAGAACCACAGATACGCAGTATTTT
TRBJ1-2 | TRBV6-2/TRBV6-3 | many | NA | CASSALNPYGYTF | TGTGCCAGCAGTGCTCTCAACCCCTATGGCTACACCTTC
TRBJ1-2 | TRBV6-2/TRBV6-3 | once | NA | CASSYSNRGPGYTF | TGTGCCAGCAGTTACTCGAACAGAGGCCCTGGCTACACCTTC
TRBJ2-7 | TRBV4-3 | many | TRBD2 | CASSQDGSGGHYEQYF | TGCGCCAGCAGCCAAGATGGAAGCGGGGGGCACTACGAGCAGTACTTC
TRBJ2-2 | TRBV12-3/TRBV12-4 | many | NA | CASSEGTGELFF | TGTGCCAGCAGCGAGGGAACCGGGGAGCTGTTTTTT
TRBJ2-3 | TRBV29-1 | many | NA | CSVSEPSTDTTTQYF | TGCAGCGTTTCAGAGCCTTCGACAGATACTACGACGCAGTATTTT
TRBJ1-6 | TRBV4-1 | few | NA | CASSQDGRGGIRSYNSPLHF | TGCGCCAGCAGCCAAGATGGCCGAGGGGGGATAAGATCCTATAATTCACCCCTCCACTTT
TRBJ1-4 | TRBV6-5 | few | NA | CASSLTGSGATNEKLFF | TGTGCCAGCAGTTTAACAGGGTCGGGGGCAACTAATGAAAAACTGTTTTTT
TRBJ2-2 | TRBV6-2/TRBV6-3 | many | NA | CASGRDPDNTGELFF | TGTGCCAGCGGTCGGGATCCTGACAACACCGGGGAGCTGTTTTTT
TRBJ1-1 | TRBV6-5 | many | NA | CASSYIFRPLHLNTEAFF | TGTGCCAGCAGTTACATATTTAGACCGCTCCACCTGAACACTGAAGCTTTCTTT
TRBJ1-4 | TRBV20-1 | many | NA | CSATPPGWANEKLFF | TGCAGTGCTACCCCGCCAGGTTGGGCTAATGAAAAACTGTTTTTT
TRBJ1-6 | TRBV3-1 | NA | NA | CASSQVDSSPLHF | TGTGCCAGCAGCCAAGTCGACAGTTCACCCCTCCACTTT
TRBJ1-2 | TRBV12-3/TRBV12-4 | few | NA | CASTRGAINYGYTF | TGTGCCAGCACTCGAGGAGCCATTAACTATGGCTACACCTTC
TRBJ1-1 | TRBV18 | NA | NA | CASSPGSGAFF | TGTGCCAGCTCACCGGGGAGCGGAGCTTTCTTT
TRBJ2-7 | TRBV6-5 | few | TRBD1 | CASRSGQTYEQYF | TGTGCCAGCCGTTCGGGACAGACCTACGAGCAGTACTTC
TRBJ1-1 | TRBV12-3/TRBV12-4 | NA | NA | CASSRDGSMNTEAFF | TGTGCCAGCAGCCGGGACGGCTCCATGAACACTGAAGCTTTCTTT
TRBJ2-7 | TRBV20-1 | few | NA | CSASQTGGEQYF | TGCAGTGCTAGCCAGACTGGGGGCGAGCAGTACTTC
TRBJ2-7 | TRBV5-1 | many | TRBD1 | CASSSGTADGEQYF | TGCGCCAGCAGCTCCGGGACAGCCGATGGGGAGCAGTACTTC
TRBJ2-7 | TRBV6-5 | many | NA | CASSRDKSSYEQYF | TGTGCCAGCAGCCGAGACAAAAGCTCCTACGAGCAGTACTTC
TRBJ2-6 | TRBV5-1 | NA | NA | CASSPRGGSGANVLTF | TGCGCCAGCAGCCCCCGAGGGGGCTCTGGGGCCAACGTCCTGACTTTC
TRBJ2-7 | TRBV6-5 | few | NA | CASSKGHYEQYF | TGTGCCAGCAGCAAGGGACACTACGAGCAGTACTTC
TRBJ2-1 | TRBV20-1 | few | NA | CSASRASYNEQFF | TGCAGTGCTTCCAGGGCTAGCTACAATGAGCAGTTCTTC
TRBJ2-6 | TRBV7-6 | many | NA | CASSRDYSRGNVLTF | TGTGCCAGCAGTCGAGACTACAGCAGAGGCAACGTCCTGACTTTC
TRBJ1-1 | TRBV6-2/TRBV6-3 | few | NA | CASIPWGNTEAFF | TGTGCCAGCATCCCATGGGGGAACACTGAAGCTTTCTTT
TRBJ1-1 | TRBV6-5 | NA | NA | CASSYSYIQTNTEAFF | TGTGCCAGCAGTTACTCGTATATACAAACGAACACTGAAGCTTTCTTT
TRBJ2-3 | TRBV6-6 | many | TRBD1 | CASSSRQGGTDTQYF | TGTGCCAGCAGTTCCCGACAGGGGGGCACAGATACGCAGTATTTT
TRBJ1-5 | TRBV20-1 | NA | NA | CSAIVKQGNQPQHF | TGCAGTGCTATCGTAAAACAGGGCAATCAGCCCCAGCATTTT
TRBJ1-6 | TRBV27 | NA | NA | CASGTPPPGVNSPLHF | TGTGCCAGCGGGACCCCACCGCCAGGGGTCAATTCACCCCTCCACTTT
TRBJ1-3 | TRBV12-3/TRBV12-4 | NA | NA | CASSPRSSSSGNTIYF | TGTGCCAGCAGTCCCCGCAGTTCGAGCTCTGGAAACACCATATATTTT
TRBJ1-5 | TRBV5-1 | few | NA | CASSLDPLGNQPQHF | TGCGCCAGCAGCTTGGACCCTCTGGGCAATCAGCCCCAGCATTTT
TRBJ2-3 | TRBV7-2 | few | TRBD2 | CASSLAVAGGGTDTQYF | TGTGCCAGCAGCTTAGCGGTAGCGGGGGGAGGGACAGATACGCAGTATTTT
TRBJ2-5 | TRBV5-1 | NA | TRBD2 | CASSLASGGAIQETQYF | TGCGCCAGCAGCTTGGCTAGCGGGGGGGCCATCCAAGAGACCCAGTACTTC